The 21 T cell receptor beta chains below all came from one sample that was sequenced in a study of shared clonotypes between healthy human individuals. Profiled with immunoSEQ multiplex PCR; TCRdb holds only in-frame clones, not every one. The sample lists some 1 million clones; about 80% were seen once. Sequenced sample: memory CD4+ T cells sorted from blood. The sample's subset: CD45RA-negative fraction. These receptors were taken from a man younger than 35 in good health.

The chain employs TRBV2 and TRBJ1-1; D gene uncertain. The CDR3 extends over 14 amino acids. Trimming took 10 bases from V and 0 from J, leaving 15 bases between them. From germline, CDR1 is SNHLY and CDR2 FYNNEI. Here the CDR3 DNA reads TGTGCCACCATGCTGGACGGTTTGAACACTGAAGCTTTCTTT. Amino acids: CATMLDGLNTEAFF. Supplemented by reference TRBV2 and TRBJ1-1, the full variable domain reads EPEVTQTPSHQVTQMGQEVILRCVPISNHLYFYWYRQILGQKVEFLVSFYNNEISEKSEIFDDQFSVERPDGSNFTLKIRSTKLEDSAMYFCATMLDGLNTEAFFGQGTRLTVV.

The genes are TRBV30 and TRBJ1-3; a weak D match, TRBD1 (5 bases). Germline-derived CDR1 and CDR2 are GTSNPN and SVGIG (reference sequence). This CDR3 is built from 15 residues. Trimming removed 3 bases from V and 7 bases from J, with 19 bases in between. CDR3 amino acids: CAWRHEGARGNTIYF. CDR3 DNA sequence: TGTGCCTGGAGACATGAAGGGGCCAGAGGGAACACCATATATTTT.

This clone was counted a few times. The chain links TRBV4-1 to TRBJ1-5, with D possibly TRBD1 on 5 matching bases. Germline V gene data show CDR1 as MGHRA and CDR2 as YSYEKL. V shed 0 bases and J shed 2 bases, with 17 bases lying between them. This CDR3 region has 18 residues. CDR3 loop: CASSQDIRGDSRNQPQHF. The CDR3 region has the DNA TGCGCCAGCAGCCAAGATATCCGAGGGGATAGTCGCAATCAGCCCCAGCATTTT.

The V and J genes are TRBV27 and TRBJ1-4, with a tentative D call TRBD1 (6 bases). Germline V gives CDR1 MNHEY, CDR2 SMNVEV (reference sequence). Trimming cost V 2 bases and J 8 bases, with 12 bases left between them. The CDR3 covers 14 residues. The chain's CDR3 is CASSLMGGAEKLFF. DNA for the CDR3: TGTGCCAGCAGTTTAATGGGGGGCGCGGAAAAACTGTTTTTT. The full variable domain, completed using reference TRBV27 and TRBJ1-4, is EAQVTQNPRYLITVTGKKLTVTCSQNMNHEYMSWYRQDPGLGLRQIYYSMNVEVTDKGDVPEGYKVSRKEKRNFPLILESPSPNQTSLYFCASSLMGGAEKLFFGSGTQLSVL.

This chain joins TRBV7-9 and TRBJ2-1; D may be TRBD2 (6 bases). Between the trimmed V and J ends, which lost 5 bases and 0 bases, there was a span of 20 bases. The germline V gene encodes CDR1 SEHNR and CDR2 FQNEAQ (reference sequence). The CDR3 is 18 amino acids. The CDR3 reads CASSDLYGGGSSYNEQFF. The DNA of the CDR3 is TGTGCCAGCAGCGACTTGTACGGCGGAGGGAGCTCCTACAATGAGCAGTTCTTC. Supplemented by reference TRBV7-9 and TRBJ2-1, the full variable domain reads DTGVSQNPRHKITKRGQNVTFRCDPISEHNRLYWYRQTLGQGPEFLTYFQNEAQLEKSRLLSDRFSAERPKGSFSTLEIQRTEQGDSAMYLCASSDLYGGGSSYNEQFFGPGTRLTVL.

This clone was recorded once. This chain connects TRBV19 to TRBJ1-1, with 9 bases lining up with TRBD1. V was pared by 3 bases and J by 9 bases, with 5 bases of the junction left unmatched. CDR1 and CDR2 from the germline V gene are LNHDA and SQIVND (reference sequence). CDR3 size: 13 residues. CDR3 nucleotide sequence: TGTGCCAGTAGTATGAGGGGGACAGGGAAAGCTTTCTTT. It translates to CASSMRGTGKAFF.

DNA of the CDR3: TGTGCCAGCAGTGAAGTGGCCCGCTTTACTAGCACAGATACGCAGTATTTT. Translating gives CASSEVARFTSTDTQYF. The V and J genes are TRBV2 and TRBJ2-3; D not certain. Germline V CDR1 and CDR2: SNHLY, FYNNEI. CDR3 length: 17 residues. V lost 1 base and J 0 bases, leaving 14 bases between the germline ends.

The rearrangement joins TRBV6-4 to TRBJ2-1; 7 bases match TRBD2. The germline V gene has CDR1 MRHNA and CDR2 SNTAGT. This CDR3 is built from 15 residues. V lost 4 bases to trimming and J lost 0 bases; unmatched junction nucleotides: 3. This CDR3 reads CASSVERGSYNEQFF. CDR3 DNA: TGTGCCAGCAGTGTTGAGCGGGGCTCCTACAATGAGCAGTTCTTC.

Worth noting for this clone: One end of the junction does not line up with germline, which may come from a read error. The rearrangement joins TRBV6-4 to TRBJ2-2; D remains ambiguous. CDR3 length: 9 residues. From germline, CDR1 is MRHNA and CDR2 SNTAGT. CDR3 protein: CVSPRVLFF. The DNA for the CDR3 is TGTGTCAGCCCCCGGGTGCTGTTTTTT.

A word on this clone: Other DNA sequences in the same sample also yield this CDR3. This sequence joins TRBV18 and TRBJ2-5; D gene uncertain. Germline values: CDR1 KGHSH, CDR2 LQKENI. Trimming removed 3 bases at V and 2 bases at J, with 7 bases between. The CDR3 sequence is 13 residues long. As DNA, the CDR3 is TGTGCCAGCTCACCTGTGGGTCAAGAGACCCAGTACTTC. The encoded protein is CASSPVGQETQYF.

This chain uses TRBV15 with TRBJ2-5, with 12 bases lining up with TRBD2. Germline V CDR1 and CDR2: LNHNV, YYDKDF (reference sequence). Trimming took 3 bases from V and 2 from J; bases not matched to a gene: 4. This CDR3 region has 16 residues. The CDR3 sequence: CATSSGLAGKQETQYF. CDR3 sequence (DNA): TGTGCCACCAGCAGCGGACTAGCGGGGAAGCAAGAGACCCAGTACTTC.

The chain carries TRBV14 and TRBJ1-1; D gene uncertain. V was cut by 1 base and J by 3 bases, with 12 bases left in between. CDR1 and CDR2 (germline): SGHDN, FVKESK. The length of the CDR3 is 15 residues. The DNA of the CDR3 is TGTGCCAGCAGCCAAGCCCCAGATTATCACACTGAAGCTTTCTTT. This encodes CASSQAPDYHTEAFF.

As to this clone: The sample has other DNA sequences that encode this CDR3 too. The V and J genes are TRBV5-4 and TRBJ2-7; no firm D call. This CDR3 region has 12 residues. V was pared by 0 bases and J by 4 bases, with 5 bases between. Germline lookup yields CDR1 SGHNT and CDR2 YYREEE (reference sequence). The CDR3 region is CASSLESYEQYF. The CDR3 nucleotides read TGTGCCAGCAGCTTGGAATCTTACGAGCAGTACTTC.

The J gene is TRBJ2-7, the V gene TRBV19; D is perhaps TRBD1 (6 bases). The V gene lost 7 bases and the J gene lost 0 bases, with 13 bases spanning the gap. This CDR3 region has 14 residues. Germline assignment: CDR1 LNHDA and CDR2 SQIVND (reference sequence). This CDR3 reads CASKNTGLSYEQYF. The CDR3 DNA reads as TGTGCCAGTAAAAACACAGGGCTCTCCTACGAGCAGTACTTC.

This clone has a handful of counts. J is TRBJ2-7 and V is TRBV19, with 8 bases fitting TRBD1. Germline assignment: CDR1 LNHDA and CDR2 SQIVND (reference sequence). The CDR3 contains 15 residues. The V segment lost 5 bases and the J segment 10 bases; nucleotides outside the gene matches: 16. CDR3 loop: CASSRRGQGADLQYF. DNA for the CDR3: TGTGCCAGTAGTCGGCGGGGTCAGGGGGCCGACCTACAGTACTTC.

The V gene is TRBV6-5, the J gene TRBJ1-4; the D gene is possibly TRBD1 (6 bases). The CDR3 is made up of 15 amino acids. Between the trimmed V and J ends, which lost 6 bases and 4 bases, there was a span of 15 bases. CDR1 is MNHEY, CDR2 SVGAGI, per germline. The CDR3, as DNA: TGTGCCAGCAGAAACCACTTACAGGGTAATGAAAAACTGTTTTTT. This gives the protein CASRNHLQGNEKLFF.

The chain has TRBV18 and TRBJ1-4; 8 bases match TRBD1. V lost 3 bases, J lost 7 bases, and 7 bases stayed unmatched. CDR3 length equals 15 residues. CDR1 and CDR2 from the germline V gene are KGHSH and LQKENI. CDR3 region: CASSPQGQGSEKLFF. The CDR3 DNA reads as TGTGCCAGCTCACCCCAAGGACAGGGAAGTGAAAAACTGTTTTTT.

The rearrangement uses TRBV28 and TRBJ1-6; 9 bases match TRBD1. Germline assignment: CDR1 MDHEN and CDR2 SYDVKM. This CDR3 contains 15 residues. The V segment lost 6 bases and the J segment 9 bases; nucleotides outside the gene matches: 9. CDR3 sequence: CASSLDRGISSPLHF. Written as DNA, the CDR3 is TGTGCCAGCAGCCTGGACAGGGGAATCTCTTCACCCCTCCACTTT. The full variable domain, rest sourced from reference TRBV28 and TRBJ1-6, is DVKVTQSSRYLVKRTGEKVFLECVQDMDHENMFWYRQDPGLGLRLIYFSYDVKMKEKGDIPEGYSVSREKKERFSLILESASTNQTSMYLCASSLDRGISSPLHFGNGTRLTVT.

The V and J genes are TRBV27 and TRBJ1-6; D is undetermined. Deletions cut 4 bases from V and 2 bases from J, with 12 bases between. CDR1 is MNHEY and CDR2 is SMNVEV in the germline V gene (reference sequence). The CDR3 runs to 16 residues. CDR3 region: CASSSSLGTYNSPLHF. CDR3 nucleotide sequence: TGTGCCAGCAGTTCCTCCCTTGGAACCTATAATTCACCCCTCCACTTT.

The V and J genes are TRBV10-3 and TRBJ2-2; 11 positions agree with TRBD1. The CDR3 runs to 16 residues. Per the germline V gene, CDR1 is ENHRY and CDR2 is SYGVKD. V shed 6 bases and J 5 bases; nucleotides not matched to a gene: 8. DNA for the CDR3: TGTGCCATCAGCCCTCGCGGACAGGGGGCGACCGGGGAGCTGTTTTTT. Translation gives CAISPRGQGATGELFF.

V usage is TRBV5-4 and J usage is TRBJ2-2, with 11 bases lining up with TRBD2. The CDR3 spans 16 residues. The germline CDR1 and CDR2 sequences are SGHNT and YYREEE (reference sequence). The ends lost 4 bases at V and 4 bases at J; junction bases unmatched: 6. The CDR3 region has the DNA TGTGCCAGCAGCCCGACTAGCGGGGTTGGCACCGGGGAGCTGTTTTTT. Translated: CASSPTSGVGTGELFF. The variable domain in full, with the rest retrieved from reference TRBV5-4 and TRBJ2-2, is ETGVTQSPTHLIKTRGQQVTLRCSSQSGHNTVSWYQQALGQGPQFIFQYYREEENGRGNFPPRFSGLQFPNYSSELNVNALELDDSALYLCASSPTSGVGTGELFFGEGSRLTVL.